Below are 24 T cell receptor beta chains sequenced from a single sample in a study of a mutant IDH1 vaccine in newly diagnosed glioma. These receptors lack a known antigen. The time point: week 5, during vaccination. Each dose of the vaccine consisted of 300 ug of mutant IDH1 20-mer peptide, with topical imiquimod. The assay was immunoSEQ multiplex PCR, and TCRdb's table has in-frame clones only and misses some. The sample holds tens of thousands of clones, about 80% seen once. Sequenced here: PBMCs, sampled from a glioma patient whose treatment included an IDH1 peptide vaccine. These receptors all stem from a man aged 25 to 40 with glioma.

The J gene is TRBJ2-1, the V gene TRBV6-4, with D unclear. V was cut by 4 bases and J by 5 bases, with 9 bases left in between. Germline loops: CDR1 MRHNA, CDR2 SNTAGT. There are 13 residues in the CDR3. The DNA for the CDR3 is TGTGCCAGCAGTGTCAATAGCAACAATGAGCAGTTCTTC. This encodes CASSVNSNNEQFF.

The chain employs TRBV5-1 and TRBJ2-3; 9 bases align to TRBD2. Trimming removed 0 bases from V and 2 bases from J; junction bases left unmatched: 4. The CDR3 length is 16 residues. Per the germline V gene, CDR1 is SGHRS and CDR2 is YFSETQ. The CDR3 here is CASSLERGVYTDTQYF. The CDR3 DNA is TGCGCCAGCAGCTTGGAGCGGGGGGTTTACACAGATACGCAGTATTTT.

The gene calls are TRBV14 and TRBJ2-5; the D is unclear. The V end lost 5 bases, the J end lost 0 bases, and 4 bases lay between the germline ends. CDR3 length: 12 amino acids. The germline gives CDR1 SGHDN, CDR2 FVKESK. The CDR3 loop is CASSNYQETQYF. The CDR3 DNA is TGTGCCAGCAGCAACTACCAAGAGACCCAGTACTTC.

The chain employs TRBV5-1 and TRBJ1-2; D possibly corresponds to TRBD1 (5 bases). Trimming pared 4 bases from V and 7 bases from J, leaving 23 bases between. Germline V gene data show CDR1 as SGHRS and CDR2 as YFSETQ. CDR3 length: 16 amino acids. The CDR3 DNA follows: TGCGCCAGCAGCATCGGGACGCGGGGGTTGCTTGGTGGCTACACCTTC. Translated, it gives CASSIGTRGLLGGYTF.

The rearrangement uses TRBV2 and TRBJ1-3; D remains ambiguous. The CDR3 has 12 amino acids. Germline V lookup: CDR1 SNHLY, CDR2 FYNNEI. Trimming stripped 6 bases from V and 4 bases from J, with 7 bases between. This CDR3 is CASSIQGNTIYF. The CDR3 DNA reads TGTGCCAGCAGCATACAAGGAAACACCATATATTTT.

The chain is built from TRBV7-9 and TRBJ2-1, with D possibly TRBD1 on 6 matching bases. The V and J ends lost 3 bases and 6 bases respectively, with 12 bases between them. The CDR3 extends over 14 amino acids. CDR1 is SEHNR and CDR2 is FQNEAQ in the germline V gene (reference sequence). The CDR3 sequence is CASSFANRVNEQFF. CDR3 nucleotides: TGTGCCAGCAGCTTTGCTAACAGGGTCAATGAGCAGTTCTTC.

On this clone: The junction and the germline gene differ at one end; a read error may be behind it. At the DNA level, this CDR3 is encoded by other sequences in the same sample as well. This sequence joins TRBV6-4 and TRBJ1-6; D might be TRBD1 (6 bases). Germline V lookup: CDR1 MRHNA, CDR2 SNTAGT. This CDR3 spans 15 amino acids. The CDR3: CASSDSGHYNSPLHF. CDR3 DNA sequence: TGTGCCAGCAGTGACTCGGGACACTATAATTCACCCCTTCACTTT.

CDR3 coding DNA: TGTGCCAGCAGCCAAGATTGGGCAGGTATAAGCACAGATACGCAGTATTTT. Amino acid sequence: CASSQDWAGISTDTQYF. The chain links TRBV14 to TRBJ2-3; D is unresolved. The CDR3 extends over 17 amino acids. Trimming shortened V by 0 bases and J by 0 bases, and 13 bases separated the two germline ends. Germline assignment: CDR1 SGHDN and CDR2 FVKESK.

The gene calls are TRBV4-2 and TRBJ1-4; D call uncertain. V was pared by 5 bases and J by 2 bases, with 21 bases between. The CDR3 has 18 residues. Germline V gene lookup returns CDR1 LGHNA and CDR2 YNFKEQ. Written as DNA, the CDR3 is TGTGCCAGCAGCTCAAGGAACCAAAAAAGGGTCACTAATGAAAAACTGTTTTTT. Its protein is CASSSRNQKRVTNEKLFF.

This chain uses TRBV27 with TRBJ2-2; 9 nucleotides agree with TRBD1. This CDR3 contains 18 residues. The germline V gene encodes CDR1 MNHEY and CDR2 SMNVEV (reference sequence). J gave up 0 bases and V 1 base, and 6 bases lay outside the gene matches. The CDR3 loop is CASSLLGQGTPNTGELFF. The CDR3 DNA reads TGTGCCAGCAGTTTATTGGGACAGGGTACCCCGAACACCGGGGAGCTGTTTTTT.

The chain employs TRBV6-5 and TRBJ2-1, with D maybe TRBD1 (5 bases). Trimming took off 3 bases at V and 9 bases at J, with 12 bases between the two ends. Germline V CDR1 and CDR2: MNHEY, SVGAGI. The CDR3 runs 13 residues. Written as DNA, the CDR3 is TGTGCCAGCAGTTATCTCGACAGAAGTGAGCAGTTCTTC. Translation gives CASSYLDRSEQFF.

The chain couples TRBV25-1 to TRBJ1-4; weak D call: TRBD1 (6 bases). V shed 2 bases and J shed 8 bases, with 15 bases lying between them. This CDR3 has 15 amino acids. Germline lookup yields CDR1 MGHDK and CDR2 SYGVNS. CDR3 amino acids: CASSEHQGPGEKLFF. In DNA, the CDR3 is TGTGCCAGCAGTGAACATCAGGGGCCGGGGGAAAAACTGTTTTTT.

This chain uses TRBV11-3 with TRBJ2-7; D may be TRBD2 (6 bases). The germline V gene has CDR1 SGHNT and CDR2 YENEEA. The CDR3 runs 15 residues. Trimming removed 2 bases at V and 5 bases at J, with 16 bases between. The CDR3 DNA reads TGTGCCAGCAGCTTAAGGGGCAGGGAGGCGGACGAGCAGTACTTC. The encoded protein is CASSLRGREADEQYF.

The chain has TRBV6-1 and TRBJ2-2; a weak D match, TRBD1 (5 bases). V was cut by 6 bases and J by 1 base, with 9 bases left in between. The CDR3 is 14 amino acids. Germline CDR1 is MNHNS and CDR2 is SASEGT. The CDR3 region is CASRGALNTGELFF. CDR3 coding DNA: TGTGCCAGCAGAGGGGCTTTGAACACCGGGGAGCTGTTTTTT.

The V gene is TRBV5-1, the J gene TRBJ2-1; D is tentatively TRBD1 or TRBD2 (5 bases each). Germline CDR1 reads SGHRS; CDR2 reads YFSETQ. This CDR3 is 12 amino acids long. Trimming shortened V by 0 bases and J by 8 bases, and 6 bases separated the two germline ends. The chain's CDR3 is CASSLVGDEQFF. The CDR3 DNA is TGCGCCAGCAGCTTGGTGGGGGATGAGCAGTTCTTC. Based on the CDR3 plus reference TRBV5-1 and TRBJ2-1, the full variable domain is KAGVTQTPRYLIKTRGQQVTLSCSPISGHRSVSWYQQTPGQGLQFLFEYFSETQRNKGNFPGRFSGRQFSNSRSEMNVSTLELGDSALYLCASSLVGDEQFFGPGTRLTVL.

This chain links TRBV5-4 with TRBJ2-7; perhaps TRBD2 as D (6 bases). Trimming cost V 1 base and J 5 bases, with 13 bases left between them. The CDR3 has 14 residues. CDR1 is SGHNT, CDR2 YYREEE, per germline (reference sequence). Here the CDR3 DNA reads TGTGCCAGCAGCTTGCGTGGAGGGTTCAACGAGCAGTACTTC. Protein product: CASSLRGGFNEQYF.

The gene calls are TRBV5-1 and TRBJ1-5; the match to TRBD1 covers 7 bases. V lost 0 bases to trimming and J lost 6 bases; unmatched junction nucleotides: 3. This CDR3 contains 14 residues. The V gene's germline CDR1 is SGHRS and CDR2 YFSETQ. This CDR3 is CASSLGQGVQPQHF. DNA for the CDR3: TGCGCCAGCAGCTTGGGACAGGGTGTTCAGCCCCAGCATTTT.

The V gene is TRBV7-9, the J gene TRBJ2-7, with a tentative D call TRBD1 (6 bases). The V end was cut by 5 bases, the J end by 5 bases, with 10 bases between. In germline, CDR1 is SEHNR, CDR2 FQNEAQ (reference sequence). CDR3 size: 12 residues. The CDR3 protein is CASSIGQHEQYF. In DNA, the CDR3 is TGTGCCAGCAGCATCGGACAGCACGAGCAGTACTTC.

The table lists this clone with a few counts. The chain carries TRBV6-1 and TRBJ2-5, with 9 bases aligning to TRBD1. The CDR3 spans 15 residues. Germline CDR1 reads MNHNS; CDR2 reads SASEGT. J gave up 1 base and V 0 bases, and 0 bases lay outside the gene matches. CDR3 amino acids: CASSEATGGQETQYF. The CDR3 region has the DNA TGTGCCAGCAGTGAAGCGACAGGGGGCCAAGAGACCCAGTACTTC.

This chain connects TRBV14 to TRBJ2-3, with D possibly being TRBD1 (6 bases). The CDR3 runs 12 residues. Per the germline V gene, CDR1 is SGHDN and CDR2 is FVKESK. V lost 5 bases and J 4 bases, leaving 7 bases between the germline ends. CDR3 coding DNA: TGTGCCAGCAGCTACAGGGCAGATACGCAGTATTTT. Amino acids: CASSYRADTQYF.

The V call is TRBV6-5, the J call TRBJ1-1, with D maybe TRBD1 (6 bases). CDR1 and CDR2 (germline): MNHEY, SVGAGI. V was shortened by 5 bases and J by 8 bases, with 12 bases between the two germline ends. The CDR3 covers 12 residues. The CDR3 protein is CASSPLGTEAFF. The CDR3 DNA follows: TGTGCCAGCAGTCCCCTTGGGACAGAAGCTTTCTTT.

The chain links TRBV9 to TRBJ2-4; D possibly corresponds to TRBD2 (5 bases). This CDR3 is 15 amino acids long. With 0 bases removed from V and 8 bases from J, the gap between germline ends came to 15 bases. Germline assignment: CDR1 SGDLS and CDR2 YYNGEE. Here the CDR3 DNA reads TGTGCCAGCAGCGTAGGCGGGCAAATCGGGGACATTCAGTACTTC. As protein: CASSVGGQIGDIQYF.

The J gene is TRBJ1-2, the V gene TRBV28; TRBD1 matches 9 bases. The V segment lost 6 bases and the J segment 7 bases; nucleotides outside the gene matches: 6. The CDR3 sequence is 13 residues long. Germline V gene data show CDR1 as MDHEN and CDR2 as SYDVKM. The CDR3 reads CASRVQGASGYTF. CDR3 sequence (DNA): TGTGCCAGCAGAGTACAGGGGGCGAGTGGCTACACCTTC.

The rearrangement joins TRBV7-8 to TRBJ2-1; 8 bases agree with TRBD2. The V gene end was trimmed by 7 bases and the J gene end by 3 bases; junction bases not matched to a gene: 11. The CDR3 sequence is 16 residues long. Germline CDR1 SGHVS, CDR2 FQNEAQ. CDR3 residues: CASTSGSGAFYNEQFF. The CDR3 DNA is TGTGCCAGCACGTCGGGTAGCGGGGCCTTCTACAATGAGCAGTTCTTC.